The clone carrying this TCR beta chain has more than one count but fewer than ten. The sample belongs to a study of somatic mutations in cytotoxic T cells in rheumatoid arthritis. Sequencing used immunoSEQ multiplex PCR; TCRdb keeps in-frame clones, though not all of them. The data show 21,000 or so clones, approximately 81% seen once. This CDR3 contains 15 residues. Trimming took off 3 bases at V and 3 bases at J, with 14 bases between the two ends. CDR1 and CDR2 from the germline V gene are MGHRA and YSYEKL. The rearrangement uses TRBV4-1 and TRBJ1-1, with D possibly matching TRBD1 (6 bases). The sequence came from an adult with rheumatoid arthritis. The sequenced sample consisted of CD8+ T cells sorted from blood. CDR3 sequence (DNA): TGCGCCAGCAGCCACCTACAGGGAGGGGACACTGAAGCTTTCTTT. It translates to CASSHLQGGDTEAFF.